Listed here is a single T cell receptor (beta chain). Its antigen remains unknown. The CDR3 is made up of 15 amino acids. In germline, CDR1 is LGHDT, CDR2 YNNKEL (reference sequence). Trimming cost V 5 bases and J 6 bases; bases outside gene matches: 10. The source of the sample is a study of T-cell reconstitution after alpha-beta-depleted transplantation in children. Overall study findings and caveats: Among T cells one year after transplant, newly produced cells accounted for most counts and diversity. Several patients had high TCRbeta diversity at day 60; it came from surviving recipient T cells and thymic progenitors. Reports say that about two months after transplant, the alpha-beta T cells came out of several hundred graft clones that had expanded.

TCRbeta library construction was performed incorporating unique molecular identifiers. Via MiXCR, TCRdb re-called the PCR reads, giving one row per CDR3 protein. The sample has 500,000 to 750,000 distinct CDR3 sequences, roughly 30% seen once; the top ten hold under 45%. The sequence was obtained from a boy in the first two years of life with Wiskott-Aldrich syndrome, due to receive a stem cell transplant. The chain combines TRBV3-1 with TRBJ2-1; 7 bases are shared with TRBD1. This specimen consisted of PBMCs, obtained before TCRalphabeta/CD19-depleted stem cell transplant. The CDR3 reads CASSFRQGSGNEQFF. CDR3 in DNA: TGTGCCAGCAGCTTCCGACAGGGTTCTGGCAATGAGCAGTTCTTC.